This T cell receptor beta chain was recovered during a study of T-cell memory formation after mild COVID-19. TCRdb itself ran the 5' RACE reads through MiXCR, one entry per CDR3 protein. The table lists roughly 380,000 distinct CDR3 sequences, 25% to 30% of them singletons. The V gene's germline CDR1 is LNHNV and CDR2 YYDKDF (reference sequence). Trimming removed 5 bases from V and 1 base from J, with 15 bases in between. The CDR3 consists of 15 residues. The clonotype originates from an adult woman who had mild COVID-19 (a few samples of this study predate the infection). Cell type and time point are not known. This rearrangement joins TRBV15 to TRBJ2-7; perhaps TRBD2 as D (5 bases). The sample taken for sequencing was PBMCs or a T cell subset sorted from them (not recorded which). The CDR3 reads CATSRDGRGSYEQYF. In DNA form, the CDR3 reads TGTGCCACCAGCCGCGACGGCCGGGGATCCTACGAGCAGTACTTC. Full variable domain (rest looked up from reference TRBV15 and TRBJ2-7): DAMVIQNPRYQVTQFGKPVTLSCSQTLNHNVMYWYQQKSSQAPKLLFHYYDKDFNNEADTPDNFQSRRPNTSFCFLDIRSPGLGDTAMYLCATSRDGRGSYEQYFGPGTRLTVT.